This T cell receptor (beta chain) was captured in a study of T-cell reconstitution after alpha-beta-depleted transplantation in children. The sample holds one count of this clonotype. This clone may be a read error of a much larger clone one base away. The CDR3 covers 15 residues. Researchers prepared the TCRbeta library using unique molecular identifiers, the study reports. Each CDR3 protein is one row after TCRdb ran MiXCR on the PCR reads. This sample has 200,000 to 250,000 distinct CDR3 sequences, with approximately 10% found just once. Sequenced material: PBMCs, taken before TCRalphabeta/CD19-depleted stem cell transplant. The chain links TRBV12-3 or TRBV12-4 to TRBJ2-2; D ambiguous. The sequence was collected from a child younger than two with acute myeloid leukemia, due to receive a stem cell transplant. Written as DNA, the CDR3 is TGTGTCAGCAGCTTCGTCTCCGCGAACACCGGGGAGCTGTTTTTT. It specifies CVSSFVSANTGELFF.